Following are 28 T cell receptor beta chains from one sample sequenced in a study of blood T cell repertoires in COVID-19 (dated by TCRdb to the early 2020s). The library was generated by the immunoSEQ multiplex PCR assay. TCRdb obtained this table from immuneACCESS and retained in-frame rearrangements with V and J assigned. These tables miss some clones; where compared with another copy, unresolved V genes account for less than half of the shortfall, and the remainder is unexplained. The sample data list about 230,000 clones, and roughly 81% of these were observed just once. Around 7.2% of the sample is taken by the ten largest. Sequenced input: peripheral blood. The receptors originated from a woman older than 75 with COVID-19, enrolled during active disease.

V and J are TRBV27 and TRBJ1-1; possibly TRBD1 for D (5 bases). Germline loops: CDR1 MNHEY, CDR2 SMNVEV (reference sequence). The CDR3 runs to 13 residues. Trimming pared 4 bases from V and 11 bases from J, leaving 17 bases between. The CDR3 is CASSSPPGGMAFF. The DNA for the CDR3 is TGTGCCAGCAGTTCCCCCCCTGGGGGGATGGCTTTCTTT.

The V call is TRBV29-1, the J call TRBJ2-7; D gene uncertain. The CDR3 has 11 amino acids. The V end was cut by 4 bases, the J end by 2 bases, with 6 bases between. CDR1 is SQVTM, CDR2 ANQGSEA, per germline. CDR3 in DNA: TGCAGCGTTGCTACCACCTACGAGCAGTACTTC. It encodes CSVATTYEQYF.

This clone came up a few times. The J gene is TRBJ2-5, the V gene TRBV7-9; 7 nucleotides match TRBD1. The CDR3 sequence is 14 residues long. CDR1 and CDR2 (germline): SEHNR, FQNEAQ (reference sequence). The trim removed 5 bases at V and 6 bases at J, leaving 9 bases unmatched. In nucleotides, the CDR3 is TGTGCCAGCAGCCCGATCAGGACAGGCCAGACCCAGTACTTC. It is translated as CASSPIRTGQTQYF.

The V and J genes are TRBV10-3 and TRBJ2-2; 9 nucleotides line up with TRBD2. The germline V gene encodes CDR1 ENHRY and CDR2 SYGVKD. The CDR3 spans 14 residues. After removal of 8 bases from V and 4 bases from J, the junction contained 5 bases not matched to a gene. CDR3 nucleotides: TGTGCCATCGTCTCGACTAGCGGCACCGGGGAGCTGTTTTTT. It codes for CAIVSTSGTGELFF.

The chain joins TRBV7-2 to TRBJ2-7; 8 bases are shared with TRBD2. The germline V gene encodes CDR1 SGHTA and CDR2 FQGNSA. This CDR3 comprises 14 residues. The J segment lost 2 bases and the V segment lost 2 bases, leaving 2 bases of the junction unmatched. The CDR3 loop reads CASSLSSGAYEQYF. CDR3 DNA sequence: TGTGCCAGCAGCTTAAGTAGCGGGGCCTACGAGCAGTACTTC.

This clone was detected only once. The chain carries TRBV19 and TRBJ1-2, with 7 bases aligning to TRBD1. J was trimmed by 8 bases and V by 6 bases; bases with no gene match: 24. This CDR3 is built from 18 residues. Germline CDR1 is LNHDA and CDR2 is SQIVND (reference sequence). DNA for the CDR3: TGTGCCAGTAGACAAAACAAGGGACAGCGCTCCCGCCGTAGAGGCTACACCTTC. It translates to CASRQNKGQRSRRRGYTF.

The J gene is TRBJ1-1, the V gene TRBV30; a weak D match, TRBD1 (5 bases). Per germline, CDR1 GTSNPN and CDR2 SVGIG (reference sequence). V gave up 3 bases and J gave up 5 bases, with 13 bases separating them. This CDR3 comprises 13 residues. The CDR3 reads CAWSTGLGTEAFF. CDR3 coding DNA: TGTGCCTGGAGCACAGGCTTGGGAACTGAAGCTTTCTTT.

CDR3 DNA: TGTGCCAGCACCCAGGTCAGCGGTAAAGAGACCCAGTACTTC. Its protein is CASTQVSGKETQYF. V usage is TRBV3-1 (or the pseudogene TRBV3-2) and J usage is TRBJ2-5; TRBD2 is a possible D gene (5 bases). Germline CDR1 LGHDT, CDR2 YNNKEL (reference sequence). The CDR3 runs 14 residues. V shed 7 bases and J shed 3 bases, with 15 bases lying between them.

The rearrangement joins TRBV28 to TRBJ1-2, with TRBD1 matching over 7 bases. The CDR3 sequence is 14 residues long. V shed 10 bases and J 2 bases; nucleotides not matched to a gene: 10. In germline, CDR1 is MDHEN, CDR2 SYDVKM. The CDR3, as DNA: TGTGCCATTAAGGGGGCAGGGGAAAACTATGGCTACACCTTC. It is translated as CAIKGAGENYGYTF.

V usage is TRBV12-3 or TRBV12-4 and J usage is TRBJ2-7; D may be TRBD2 (7 bases). V gave up 5 bases and J gave up 5 bases, with 13 bases separating them. This CDR3 is built from 13 residues. DNA of the CDR3: TGTGCCAGCAGTCTTAGGGGGAGGGACGAGCAGTACTTC. Residues: CASSLRGRDEQYF.

The chain recombines TRBV25-1 with TRBJ2-7; TRBD1 matches at 11 bases. The germline gives CDR1 MGHDK, CDR2 SYGVNS. This CDR3 region has 14 residues. After removal of 6 bases from V and 2 bases from J, the junction contained 3 bases not matched to a gene. The CDR3 coding sequence is TGTGCCAGCAGGGGGACAGGGGGGGCCTACGAGCAGTACTTC. This sequence encodes CASRGTGGAYEQYF.

V is TRBV18 and J is TRBJ1-2; 11 positions agree with TRBD1. From germline, CDR1 is KGHSH and CDR2 LQKENI. V gave up 3 bases and J gave up 7 bases; unmatched junction bases: 4. This CDR3 has 14 amino acids. This CDR3 is CASSPGQGEGGYTF. The CDR3, as DNA: TGTGCCAGCTCACCGGGACAGGGGGAAGGTGGCTACACCTTC.

This clone was seen a handful of times. The DNA of the CDR3 is TGTGCCAGCAGCCCGAGGGGGAGCTCCTATAATTCACCCCTCCACTTT. Amino acids: CASSPRGSSYNSPLHF. The chain joins TRBV3-1 (or the pseudogene TRBV3-2) to TRBJ1-6; D perhaps matches TRBD1 (6 bases). The germline gives CDR1 LGHDT, CDR2 YNNKEL (reference sequence). The V and J ends lost 4 bases and 0 bases respectively, with 10 bases between them. The CDR3 has 16 amino acids.

The V and J genes are TRBV4-2 and TRBJ2-1, with D perhaps TRBD2 (6 bases). V was trimmed by 4 bases and J by 0 bases, leaving 13 bases between them. The CDR3 is made up of 16 amino acids. Germline CDR1 reads LGHNA; CDR2 reads YNFKEQ. CDR3 nucleotide sequence: TGTGCCAGCAGCCTAACGGGACTCAGCTCCTACAATGAGCAGTTCTTC. Its protein product is CASSLTGLSSYNEQFF.

V gene TRBV3-1 (or the pseudogene TRBV3-2) combines with J gene TRBJ1-2; weak D call: TRBD1 (5 bases). V was trimmed by 1 base and J by 4 bases, leaving 13 bases between them. The germline V gene has CDR1 LGHDT and CDR2 YNNKEL (reference sequence). CDR3 size: 15 residues. The CDR3 sequence: CASSQGYRPAYGYTF. The CDR3 bases are TGTGCCAGCAGCCAAGGCTACAGGCCCGCCTATGGCTACACCTTC.

This rearrangement joins TRBV7-2 to TRBJ2-1; 10 bases are a match to TRBD2. Germline V gene lookup returns CDR1 SGHTA and CDR2 FQGNSA. The J segment lost 9 bases and the V segment lost 5 bases, leaving 10 bases of the junction unmatched. This CDR3 region has 15 residues. This CDR3 reads CASSKPSGRGTEQFF. For the CDR3, the DNA is TGTGCCAGCAGCAAGCCTAGCGGGAGAGGAACTGAGCAGTTCTTC.

The J gene is TRBJ2-1, the V gene TRBV7-2; 10 nucleotides align to TRBD2. V lost 3 bases and J lost 4; bases outside the gene matches: 3. Germline CDR1 and CDR2: SGHTA and FQGNSA. CDR3 length equals 15 residues. Here the CDR3 DNA reads TGTGCCAGCAGCTTGAGAGCGGGAGGGTACAATGAGCAGTTCTTC. It is translated as CASSLRAGGYNEQFF.

V usage is TRBV29-1 and J usage is TRBJ2-5; TRBD1 matches at 7 bases. V lost 6 bases and J lost 4; bases outside the gene matches: 8. The germline CDR1 and CDR2 sequences are SQVTM and ANQGSEA. CDR3 length: 13 amino acids. The CDR3 DNA reads TGCAGCGTCCGCGACAGGGACCGAGAGACCCAGTACTTC. This gives the protein CSVRDRDRETQYF.

CDR3 protein: CASSYSGTGSTDTQYF. Here the CDR3 DNA reads TGTGCCAGCAGCTATTCCGGGACAGGGAGCACAGATACGCAGTATTTT. This chain links TRBV4-2 with TRBJ2-3; 9 positions agree with TRBD1. Trimming at V came to 5 bases and at J to 0 bases, leaving 6 bases not matched to a gene. In germline, CDR1 is LGHNA, CDR2 YNFKEQ. The CDR3 has 16 residues.

The chain joins TRBV11-1 to TRBJ1-3; D gene unclear. Per germline, CDR1 SGHAT and CDR2 FQDESV (reference sequence). V was clipped by 5 bases and J by 4 bases, with 18 bases between them. This CDR3 spans 16 amino acids. The CDR3 is CASSPRRVAAGNTIYF. The DNA of the CDR3 is TGTGCCAGCAGCCCGAGGAGAGTGGCGGCCGGAAACACCATATATTTT.

The chain joins TRBV7-3 to TRBJ2-7; no clear D. V was clipped by 2 bases and J by 7 bases, with 12 bases between them. The CDR3 has 13 residues. Germline V gives CDR1 SGHTA, CDR2 FQGTGA. The CDR3 nucleotides are TGTGCCAGCAGCTTAGGTGGCGTGAGGGAGCAGTACTTC. Translated: CASSLGGVREQYF.

The chain carries TRBV25-1 and TRBJ1-5; maybe TRBD1 (6 bases). V was trimmed by 6 bases and J by 7 bases, leaving 10 bases between them. Germline assignment: CDR1 MGHDK and CDR2 SYGVNS. The CDR3 extends over 12 amino acids. DNA for the CDR3: TGTGCCAGCAGGGGGGCAGGACAGCCCCAGCATTTT. As protein: CASRGAGQPQHF. Combining the CDR3 with reference TRBV25-1 and TRBJ1-5 gives the whole variable domain EADIYQTPRYLVIGTGKKITLECSQTMGHDKMYWYQQDPGMELHLIHYSYGVNSTEKGDLSSESTVSRIRTEHFPLTLESARPSHTSQYLCASRGAGQPQHFGDGTRLSIL.

This chain joins TRBV27 and TRBJ2-1, with 10 bases aligning to TRBD2. The CDR3 sequence is 16 residues long. V lost 3 bases, J lost 4 bases, and 6 bases stayed unmatched. Per germline, CDR1 MNHEY and CDR2 SMNVEV (reference sequence). CDR3 coding DNA: TGTGCCAGCAGTTTCCTAGCGGGGGACCTTTACAATGAGCAGTTCTTC. It yields the protein CASSFLAGDLYNEQFF.

The chain uses TRBV15 and TRBJ1-6; a possible D gene is TRBD1 (6 bases). The CDR3 runs 18 residues. The V end lost 4 bases, the J end lost 0 bases, and 16 bases lay between the germline ends. CDR1 is LNHNV, CDR2 YYDKDF, per germline (reference sequence). As DNA, the CDR3 is TGTGCCACCAGCAACGACAGGCCTATGAGCTCCTATAATTCACCCCTCCACTTT. Translation gives CATSNDRPMSSYNSPLHF.

The J gene is TRBJ1-5, the V gene TRBV4-1, with D possibly being TRBD1 (5 bases). V lost 2 bases and J 4 bases, leaving 6 bases between the germline ends. CDR1 is MGHRA, CDR2 YSYEKL, per germline. This CDR3 has 13 residues. In DNA, the CDR3 is TGCGCCAGCAGCCAACAGGGAAATCAGCCCCAGCATTTT. Amino acids: CASSQQGNQPQHF.

In this sample, this clone turned up once. The chain links TRBV6-2 or TRBV6-3 to TRBJ2-7; 7 bases are a match to TRBD1. The germline gives CDR1 MNHEY, CDR2 SVGEGT. This CDR3 spans 16 amino acids. Trimming removed 0 bases from V and 5 bases from J; junction bases left unmatched: 10. The CDR3 protein is CASSYSNAGTVNEQYF. CDR3 nucleotide sequence: TGTGCCAGCAGTTACTCGAACGCCGGGACAGTCAACGAGCAGTACTTC.

This chain links TRBV4-1 with TRBJ1-6, with 9 positions matching TRBD1. This CDR3 spans 16 amino acids. Germline V lookup: CDR1 MGHRA, CDR2 YSYEKL. V lost 3 bases, J lost 7 bases, and 7 bases stayed unmatched. This CDR3 is CASSQVTGTGNSPLHF. The DNA of the CDR3 is TGCGCCAGCAGCCAGGTGACCGGGACAGGGAATTCACCCCTCCACTTT.

This clone was seen a few times. For the CDR3, the DNA is TGTGCCAGCAGTTTTAGACAGGGTGCCGAGCAGTACTTC. Protein: CASSFRQGAEQYF. This chain connects TRBV6-5 to TRBJ2-7; 7 nucleotides match TRBD1. This CDR3 is built from 13 residues. The germline V gene has CDR1 MNHEY and CDR2 SVGAGI. The V gene end was trimmed by 4 bases and the J gene end by 6 bases; junction bases not matched to a gene: 6.